The 21 T cell receptor beta chains given below trace back to one sample, sequenced in a study of T-cell memory formation after mild COVID-19. MiXCR, applied by TCRdb to the 5' RACE reads, yields one record per CDR3 protein. Of approximately 240,000 distinct CDR3 sequences in the sample, over 15% were seen once. Input material: PBMCs or a T cell subset sorted from them (not recorded which). These receptor sequences come from a man younger than 30 who had mild COVID-19 (a few samples of this study predate the infection). Cell type and time point are not known.

The V and J genes are TRBV12-3 or TRBV12-4 and TRBJ2-5; 11 bases align to TRBD2. The CDR3 is 16 amino acids. V was pared by 5 bases and J by 1 base, with 6 bases of the junction left unmatched. The chain's CDR3 is CASSITGLAAQETQYF. CDR3 sequence (DNA): TGTGCCAGCAGTATAACGGGACTAGCGGCCCAAGAGACCCAGTACTTC.

This clonotype was detected a few times. This sequence joins TRBV7-3 and TRBJ1-2; 8 nucleotides line up with TRBD1. Germline CDR1 reads SGHTA; CDR2 reads FQGTGA. J was trimmed by 3 bases and V by 5 bases; bases with no gene match: 5. The CDR3 runs to 14 residues. The CDR3 sequence: CASSPGTGDYGYTF. DNA of the CDR3: TGTGCCAGCAGCCCTGGGACAGGAGACTATGGCTACACCTTC.

The chain uses TRBV5-1 and TRBJ2-1; 8 bases match TRBD1. The junction had 12 bases not matched to a gene; V was cut back by 4 bases and J by 6 bases. The CDR3 loop spans 16 amino acids. Looked up from germline, CDR1 is SGHRS and CDR2 is YFSETQ. CDR3 protein: CASSPPRGQGFNEQFF. CDR3 bases: TGCGCCAGCAGCCCCCCCCGCGGACAGGGATTCAATGAGCAGTTCTTC.

This clonotype has only a few counts. V usage is TRBV20-1 and J usage is TRBJ2-4; TRBD1 or TRBD2 may be the D gene (5 bases each). CDR1 and CDR2 (germline): DFQATT, SNEGSKA (reference sequence). The V gene lost 2 bases and the J gene lost 5 bases, with 10 bases spanning the gap. The CDR3 spans 13 residues. The CDR3 sequence is CSARRTGQNIQYF. The CDR3 nucleotides read TGCAGTGCTAGAAGGACGGGGCAAAACATTCAGTACTTC.

This clonotype was observed a few times. V gene TRBV7-9 combines with J gene TRBJ1-2, with 8 bases fitting TRBD1. The ends lost 6 bases at V and 4 bases at J; junction bases unmatched: 7. Germline CDR1 and CDR2: SEHNR and FQNEAQ (reference sequence). This CDR3 region has 14 residues. The CDR3 DNA sequence: TGTGCCAGCAGTCGGGACAGGACCCTCTATGGCTACACCTTC. It translates to CASSRDRTLYGYTF.

This clonotype showed up many times. This rearrangement joins TRBV5-1 to TRBJ2-7, with D uncertain. Germline assignment: CDR1 SGHRS and CDR2 YFSETQ. The CDR3 is 14 amino acids. Trimming took 0 bases from V and 0 from J, leaving 7 bases between them. CDR3 protein: CASSLVHNSYEQYF. In DNA form, the CDR3 reads TGCGCCAGCAGCTTGGTTCACAACTCCTACGAGCAGTACTTC.

The rearrangement links TRBV7-9 to TRBJ1-2; D gene ambiguous. CDR1 and CDR2 (germline): SEHNR, FQNEAQ (reference sequence). CDR3 length: 13 amino acids. V was shortened by 5 bases and J by 6 bases, with 13 bases between the two germline ends. The DNA of the CDR3 is TGTGCCAGCAGCGCTGGACCAATTAATGGCTACACCTTC. It is translated as CASSAGPINGYTF.

V gene TRBV28 combines with J gene TRBJ2-2; 7 nucleotides align to TRBD2. Germline V gene lookup returns CDR1 MDHEN and CDR2 SYDVKM. The CDR3 covers 15 residues. Trimming took 3 bases from V and 6 from J; bases not matched to a gene: 7. The CDR3 region is CASSFGGGGPGELFF. The CDR3 region has the DNA TGTGCCAGCAGTTTCGGCGGGGGTGGTCCCGGGGAGCTGTTTTTT.

The table lists this clonotype with a few counts. The rearrangement joins TRBV20-1 to TRBJ2-3; 11 bases fit TRBD2. V trimming: 3 bases; J trimming: 6 bases; junction bases outside the gene matches: 8. This CDR3 spans 15 amino acids. The germline V gene has CDR1 DFQATT and CDR2 SNEGSKA (reference sequence). CDR3 bases: TGCAGTGCTAGTCCGCTAGCGGGGGGAGATGATACGCAGTATTTT. It translates to CSASPLAGGDDTQYF.

This clonotype was detected a few times. The rearrangement links TRBV20-1 to TRBJ2-3, with 11 bases aligning to TRBD2. This CDR3 contains 15 residues. Germline-derived CDR1 and CDR2 are DFQATT and SNEGSKA (reference sequence). Trimming took 6 bases from V and 4 from J; bases not matched to a gene: 9. The CDR3 nucleotides are TGCAGTGCCCGAAAACTAGCGGGGGTTGCAGATACGCAGTATTTT. Translation: CSARKLAGVADTQYF.

This chain connects TRBV12-3 or TRBV12-4 to TRBJ1-5, with D possibly being TRBD1 (5 bases). V shed 3 bases and J shed 1 base, with 7 bases lying between them. This CDR3 comprises 14 residues. CDR3 sequence: CASSFGGSNQPQHF. Written as DNA, the CDR3 is TGTGCCAGCAGTTTCGGGGGGAGCAATCAGCCCCAGCATTTT.

This chain links TRBV7-2 with TRBJ2-2, with 9 nucleotides matching TRBD2. Trimming cost V 6 bases and J 4 bases; bases outside gene matches: 15. Germline V gene sequence: CDR1 SGHTA, CDR2 FQGNSA. CDR3 size: 18 residues. The CDR3 coding sequence is TGTGCCAGCAGGGCATTTCTGCGGGGGGGCTCCCTCACCGGGGAGCTGTTTTTT. Its protein is CASRAFLRGGSLTGELFF.

CDR3 protein: CASSPFSGGMGETQYF. CDR3 DNA: TGTGCCAGCAGCCCATTTAGCGGGGGTATGGGGGAGACCCAGTACTTC. The rearrangement uses TRBV7-3 and TRBJ2-5, with 9 positions matching TRBD2. The V gene end was trimmed by 5 bases and the J gene end by 5 bases; junction bases not matched to a gene: 12. CDR1 is SGHTA and CDR2 is FQGTGA in the germline V gene. The CDR3 is 16 residues long.

This clonotype appeared a few times. The chain joins TRBV2 to TRBJ1-2; possibly TRBD1 for D (6 bases). The CDR3 is 15 residues long. Germline CDR1 is SNHLY and CDR2 is FYNNEI. The V end was cut by 1 base, the J end by 6 bases, with 15 bases between. The CDR3 spells CASSEDRGGANGYTF. The CDR3 DNA reads as TGTGCCAGCAGTGAAGATCGGGGGGGCGCGAATGGCTACACCTTC. The whole variable domain, remainder taken from reference TRBV2 and TRBJ1-2, is EPEVTQTPSHQVTQMGQEVILRCVPISNHLYFYWYRQILGQKVEFLVSFYNNEISEKSEIFDDQFSVERPDGSNFTLKIRSTKLEDSAMYFCASSEDRGGANGYTFGSGTRLTVV.

The rearrangement uses TRBV7-2 and TRBJ2-7; D gene uncertain. Trimming took 2 bases from V and 5 from J, leaving 10 bases between them. CDR3 size: 13 residues. CDR1 is SGHTA, CDR2 FQGNSA, per germline. CDR3 in amino acids: CASSLFPPHEQYV. The CDR3 DNA is TGTGCCAGCAGCTTATTTCCCCCTCACGAGCAGTACGTC.

V and J are TRBV10-3 and TRBJ1-5; D is unresolved. The CDR3 consists of 12 residues. CDR1 and CDR2 from the germline V gene are ENHRY and SYGVKD. V was cut by 10 bases and J by 0 bases, with 7 bases left in between. The CDR3 DNA sequence: TGTGCCACCACAGATAGCAATCAGCCCCAGCATTTT. Protein product: CATTDSNQPQHF.

V gene TRBV2 combines with J gene TRBJ1-1; D uncertain. The germline gives CDR1 SNHLY, CDR2 FYNNEI. The V and J ends lost 3 bases and 5 bases respectively, with 13 bases between them. The CDR3 has 14 amino acids. Here the CDR3 DNA reads TGTGCCAGCAGTGATCGGGGTAGCTTAACTGAAGCTTTCTTT. This sequence encodes CASSDRGSLTEAFF.

The rearrangement uses TRBV6-5 and TRBJ2-6; 8 bases align to TRBD1. Germline CDR1 MNHEY, CDR2 SVGAGI. CDR3 length: 15 amino acids. After removal of 9 bases from V and 12 bases from J, the junction contained 16 bases not matched to a gene. The CDR3 DNA reads TGTGCCAGTTTCACGGACAGGGCCACAGTCGGCGTCCTGACTTTC. This gives the protein CASFTDRATVGVLTF.

V is TRBV5-1 and J is TRBJ2-4; tentatively, D is TRBD1 or TRBD2 (6 bases each). Germline V gene sequence: CDR1 SGHRS, CDR2 YFSETQ. With 4 bases removed from V and 0 bases from J, the gap between germline ends came to 11 bases. The CDR3 has 15 residues. In DNA, the CDR3 is TGCGCCAGCAGCGCGGGACAATCAGCCAAAAACATTCAGTACTTC. It codes for CASSAGQSAKNIQYF.

The chain joins TRBV2 to TRBJ1-1; D is possibly TRBD1 (6 bases). V was shortened by 8 bases and J by 0 bases, with 13 bases between the two germline ends. The CDR3 extends over 14 amino acids. Germline V lookup: CDR1 SNHLY, CDR2 FYNNEI. This chain's CDR3 is CASGPTGMNTEAFF. In DNA form, the CDR3 reads TGTGCCAGCGGCCCGACAGGTATGAACACTGAAGCTTTCTTT.

The table lists this clonotype with a count of one. The chain joins TRBV5-5 to TRBJ1-2; the match to TRBD1 covers 9 bases. Losses at the gene ends were 4 bases for V and 6 bases for J; bases not matched to a gene: 4. Germline CDR1 is SGHKS and CDR2 is YYEKEE (reference sequence). The CDR3 loop spans 13 amino acids. For the CDR3, the DNA is TGTGCCAGCAGCGCGACAGGGGGGAATGGCTACACCTTC. Translation gives CASSATGGNGYTF.